The present T cell receptor beta chain was sequenced within a study of beta chain features in type 1 diabetes. With respect to this clone: Its antigen is still unknown.

Since all of the isolated RNA was reverse transcribed, expressed TCRB transcripts were what got sequenced. Using immunoSEQ multiplex PCR, the repertoire was profiled, and TCRdb retains in-frame clones only, with some absent. The sample consists of under 250,000 clones, approximately 15% of them appearing once. CDR3 length: 16 residues. Germline lookup yields CDR1 SGHRS and CDR2 YFSETQ. V lost 2 bases, J lost 7 bases, and 9 bases stayed unmatched. Points from the study as a whole: Shortening of TCRB CDR3s, moderate but significant, appeared in all four CD4+ subsets of Type 1 diabetes patients.

Sequences were obtained from naive CD4+ T cells from blood. V gene TRBV5-1 combines with J gene TRBJ2-1; 10 positions match TRBD2. The sequence was collected from a man in his thirties or forties with type 1 diabetes. The CDR3 loop is CASSFSPSGRGNEQFF. The CDR3 nucleotides are TGCGCCAGCAGCTTCTCCCCCAGCGGGAGGGGGAATGAGCAGTTCTTC.